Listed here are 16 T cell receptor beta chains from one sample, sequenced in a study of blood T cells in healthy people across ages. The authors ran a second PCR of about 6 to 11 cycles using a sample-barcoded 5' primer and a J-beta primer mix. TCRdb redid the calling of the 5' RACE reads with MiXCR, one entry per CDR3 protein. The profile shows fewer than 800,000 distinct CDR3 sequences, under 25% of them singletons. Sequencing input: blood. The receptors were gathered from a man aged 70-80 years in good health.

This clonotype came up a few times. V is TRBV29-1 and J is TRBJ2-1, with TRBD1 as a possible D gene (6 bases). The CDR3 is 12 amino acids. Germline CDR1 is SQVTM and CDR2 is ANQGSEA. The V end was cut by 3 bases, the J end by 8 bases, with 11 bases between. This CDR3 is CSVEGASYEQFF. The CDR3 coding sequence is TGCAGCGTTGAGGGGGCTAGCTATGAGCAGTTCTTC.

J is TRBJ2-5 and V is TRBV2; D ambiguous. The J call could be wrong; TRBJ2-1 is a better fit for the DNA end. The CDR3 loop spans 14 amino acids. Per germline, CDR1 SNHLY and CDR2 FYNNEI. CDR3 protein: CASSLPDARNEQFF. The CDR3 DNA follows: TGTGCCAGCAGCCTACCCGATGCACGGAATGAGCAGTTCTTC.

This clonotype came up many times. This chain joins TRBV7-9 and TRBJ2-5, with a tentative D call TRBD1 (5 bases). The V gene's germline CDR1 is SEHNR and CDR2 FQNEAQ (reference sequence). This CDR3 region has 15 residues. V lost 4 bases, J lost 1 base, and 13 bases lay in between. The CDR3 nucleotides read TGTGCCAGCAGCTCCCAGGGAAACAGCCAAGAGACCCAGTACTTC. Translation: CASSSQGNSQETQYF. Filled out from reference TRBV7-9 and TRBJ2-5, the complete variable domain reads DTGVSQNPRHKITKRGQNVTFRCDPISEHNRLYWYRQTLGQGPEFLTYFQNEAQLEKSRLLSDRFSAERPKGSFSTLEIQRTEQGDSAMYLCASSSQGNSQETQYFGPGTRLLVL.

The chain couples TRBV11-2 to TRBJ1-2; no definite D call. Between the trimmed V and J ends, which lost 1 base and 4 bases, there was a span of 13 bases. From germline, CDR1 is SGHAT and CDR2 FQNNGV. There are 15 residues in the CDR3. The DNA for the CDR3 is TGTGCCAGCAGCTTAGCGCCAGTGACAAGCTATGGCTACACCTTC. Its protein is CASSLAPVTSYGYTF.

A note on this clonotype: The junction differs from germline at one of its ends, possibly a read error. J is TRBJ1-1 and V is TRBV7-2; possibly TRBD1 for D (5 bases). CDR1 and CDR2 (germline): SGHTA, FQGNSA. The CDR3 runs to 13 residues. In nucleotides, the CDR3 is TGTGCCTGCAGGTCGCTGGGGGACACTGAAGCTTTCTTT. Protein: CACRSLGDTEAFF.

In DNA, the CDR3 is TGTGCCAGCAGCGCCGACAGTAATGAAAAACTGTTTTTT. Translation gives CASSADSNEKLFF. The gene calls are TRBV9 and TRBJ1-4; TRBD1 is a possible D gene (5 bases). The CDR3 extends over 13 amino acids. Trimming took 3 bases from V and 4 from J, leaving 7 bases between them. Germline lookup yields CDR1 SGDLS and CDR2 YYNGEE.

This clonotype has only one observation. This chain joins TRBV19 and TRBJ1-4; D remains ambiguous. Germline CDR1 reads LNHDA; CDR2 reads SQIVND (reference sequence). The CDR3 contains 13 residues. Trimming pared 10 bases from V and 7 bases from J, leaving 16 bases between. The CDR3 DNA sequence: TGTGCCACCCAGGACCTCATGAGTGAAAAACTGTTTTTT. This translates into CATQDLMSEKLFF.

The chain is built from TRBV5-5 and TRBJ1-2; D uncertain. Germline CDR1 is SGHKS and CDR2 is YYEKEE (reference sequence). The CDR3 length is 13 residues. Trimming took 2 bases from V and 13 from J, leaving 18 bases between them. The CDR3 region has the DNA TGTGCCAGCAGCTTTGAATGGCCGGCCCCCCGCACCTTC. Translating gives CASSFEWPAPRTF.

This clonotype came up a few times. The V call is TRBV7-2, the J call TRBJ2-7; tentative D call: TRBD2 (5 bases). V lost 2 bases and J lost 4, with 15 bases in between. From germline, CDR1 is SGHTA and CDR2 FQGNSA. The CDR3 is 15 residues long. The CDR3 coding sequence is TGTGCCAGCAGCTTAAACCGCGAGAGGGAATACGAGCAGTACTTC. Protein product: CASSLNREREYEQYF.

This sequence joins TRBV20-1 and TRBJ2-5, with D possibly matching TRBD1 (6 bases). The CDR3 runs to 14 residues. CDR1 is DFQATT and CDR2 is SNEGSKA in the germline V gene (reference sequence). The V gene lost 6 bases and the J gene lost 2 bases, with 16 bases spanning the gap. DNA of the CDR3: TGCAGTGCAACAGACAGGATTAGGCAAGAGACCCAGTACTTC. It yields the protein CSATDRIRQETQYF.

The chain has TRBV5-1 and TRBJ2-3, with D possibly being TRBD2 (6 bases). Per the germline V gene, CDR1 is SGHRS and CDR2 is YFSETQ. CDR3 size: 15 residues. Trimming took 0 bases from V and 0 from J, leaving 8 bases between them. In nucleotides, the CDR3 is TGCGCCAGCAGCTTGGGGCGGGATAGCACAGATACGCAGTATTTT. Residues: CASSLGRDSTDTQYF.

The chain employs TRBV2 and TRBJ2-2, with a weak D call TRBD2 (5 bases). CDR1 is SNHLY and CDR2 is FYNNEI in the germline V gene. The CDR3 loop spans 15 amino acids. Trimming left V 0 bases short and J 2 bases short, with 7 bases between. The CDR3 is CASSEAGGNTGELFF. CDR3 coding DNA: TGTGCCAGCAGTGAAGCCGGAGGTAACACCGGGGAGCTGTTTTTT.

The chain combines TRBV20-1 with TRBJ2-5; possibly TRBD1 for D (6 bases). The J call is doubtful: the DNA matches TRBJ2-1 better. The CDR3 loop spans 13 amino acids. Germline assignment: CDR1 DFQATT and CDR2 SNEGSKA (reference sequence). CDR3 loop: CSARETGSHEQFF. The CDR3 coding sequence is TGCAGTGCTAGAGAGACAGGTTCGCATGAGCAGTTCTTC.

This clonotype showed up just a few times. The CDR3 loop reads CASSPEPAGTSGSLGEQYF. The CDR3, as DNA: TGCGCCAGCAGCCCTGAACCAGCCGGGACTAGCGGGAGCCTGGGCGAGCAGTACTTC. The chain carries TRBV5-1 and TRBJ2-7; 14 bases line up with TRBD2. With V trimmed by 4 bases and J by 6 bases, 18 bases remained unmatched. There are 19 residues in the CDR3. Germline CDR1 SGHRS, CDR2 YFSETQ.

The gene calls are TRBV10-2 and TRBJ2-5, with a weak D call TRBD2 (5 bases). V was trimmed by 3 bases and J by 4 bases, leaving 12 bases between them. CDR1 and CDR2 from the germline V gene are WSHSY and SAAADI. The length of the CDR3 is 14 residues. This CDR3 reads CASSDNRGGETQYF. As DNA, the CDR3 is TGCGCCAGCAGTGATAACAGAGGAGGAGAGACCCAGTACTTC.

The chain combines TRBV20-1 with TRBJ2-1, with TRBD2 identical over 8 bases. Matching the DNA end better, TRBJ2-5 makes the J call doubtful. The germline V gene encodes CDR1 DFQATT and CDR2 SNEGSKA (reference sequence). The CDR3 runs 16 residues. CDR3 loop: CSARDGWREAVETQYF. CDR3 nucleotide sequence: TGCAGTGCTAGAGATGGGTGGCGGGAGGCGGTGGAGACCCAGTACTTC.